This T cell receptor delta chain was captured in a study of Vδ1+ human thymocytes. Study-wide findings and caveats: In the thymus, TRG and TRD repertoires looked highly polyclonal with Gaussian CDR3 lengths. Unexpected Vdelta2 sequences could cause misinterpretation of bulk repertoire data. Thymic delta-chain repertoires held roughly 18% Vdelta2 sequences and few Vdelta3, despite high sort purity.

This CDR3 is 21 amino acids long. From germline, CDR1 is TSWWSYY and CDR2 QGS. Unmatched junction bases numbered 18, after V lost 5 bases and J lost 0 bases. After alphabeta T cell depletion, CD3+ Vdelta1+ Vdelta2- thymocytes were sorted. Between roughly 98% and 99.6% of sorted thymocytes were Vdelta1+. The template was reverse-transcribed extracted RNA. Pooled V-gene forward primers with one constant-region reverse primer generated the CDR3 amplicons by multiplex PCR. TCRdb re-processed the multiplex PCR reads using CATT. The sample shows over 65,000 delta-chain clones, around 30% of them seen only once. Details on this clone: Antigen unknown.

The sequence came from a boy under two years old who had congenital heart surgery. The sequencing sample was made of Vdelta1+ gamma-delta thymocytes from the thymus. Documented subset: FACS-sorted CD3+ TCRalphabeta- TCRVdelta1+ TCRVdelta2- thymocytes. The chain employs TRDV1 and TRDJ1, with 13 bases aligning to TRDD3. For the CDR3, the DNA is TGTGCTCTTGGGAGACCACGGAGGCACTGGGGGATACGAAAGTACACCGATAAACTCATCTTT. Its protein product is CALGRPRRHWGIRKYTDKLIF.